Presented here are 15 T cell receptor beta chains from one specimen sequenced in a study of T cell responses to AZD1222 COVID-19 vaccine. Here immunoSEQ multiplex PCR was the method, and the copy in TCRdb shows in-frame clones only, minus some. This table holds about 120,000 clones, approximately 83% found once. Material: peripheral blood, obtained on day 0 of AZD1222 vaccination. The receptor set was obtained from an adult in good health.

V and J are TRBV30 and TRBJ1-1; D unresolved. V was trimmed by 1 base and J by 8 bases, leaving 5 bases between them. CDR1 and CDR2 (germline): GTSNPN, SVGIG (reference sequence). The CDR3 length is 10 residues. The CDR3 loop is CAWSAEEAFF. The CDR3 DNA is TGTGCCTGGAGTGCGGAGGAAGCTTTCTTT.

This clone was detected only a few times. This chain joins TRBV19 and TRBJ2-1; no firm D call. Trimming stripped 3 bases from V and 0 bases from J, with 6 bases between. Germline-derived CDR1 and CDR2 are LNHDA and SQIVND (reference sequence). This CDR3 has 14 amino acids. The DNA of the CDR3 is TGTGCCAGTAGTATCCCTAGCTCCTACAATGAGCAGTTCTTC. Protein product: CASSIPSSYNEQFF.

The V gene is TRBV27, the J gene TRBJ1-3; D gene uncertain. Trimming took off 2 bases at V and 2 bases at J, with 4 bases between the two ends. Germline loops: CDR1 MNHEY, CDR2 SMNVEV (reference sequence). CDR3 size: 13 residues. CDR3 in DNA: TGTGCCAGCAGTTTAAGGCCTGGAAACACCATATATTTT. Encoded protein: CASSLRPGNTIYF.

Here the CDR3 DNA reads TGCGCCAGCAGTTTGACAGGGGAATTACGAATGAACACTGAAGCTTTCTTT. Amino acid sequence: CASSLTGELRMNTEAFF. The chain combines TRBV5-1 with TRBJ1-1; TRBD1 matches at 8 bases. CDR1 and CDR2 from the germline V gene are SGHRS and YFSETQ. Unmatched junction bases numbered 12, after V lost 5 bases and J lost 0 bases. This CDR3 region has 17 residues.

CDR3 sequence: CASTKRGNSPLHF. The CDR3 DNA sequence: TGTGCCAGCACCAAAAGGGGCAATTCACCCCTCCACTTT. The chain is built from TRBV27 and TRBJ1-6, with D maybe TRBD1 (5 bases). Germline-derived CDR1 and CDR2 are MNHEY and SMNVEV (reference sequence). This CDR3 region has 13 residues. V gave up 7 bases and J gave up 7 bases, with 11 bases separating them.

V and J are TRBV6-5 and TRBJ1-1; D might be TRBD1 (6 bases). V was trimmed by 5 bases and J by 4 bases, leaving 11 bases between them. This CDR3 comprises 13 residues. CDR1 is MNHEY and CDR2 is SVGAGI in the germline V gene. The CDR3 loop is CASSRRGITEAFF. The CDR3, as DNA: TGTGCCAGCAGTCGCAGGGGAATCACTGAAGCTTTCTTT.

The chain is built from TRBV30 and TRBJ1-2; D unresolved. Germline loops: CDR1 GTSNPN, CDR2 SVGIG (reference sequence). The CDR3 runs 13 residues. V lost 0 bases to trimming and J lost 4 bases, with 9 bases between them. CDR3 sequence: CAWSVRAGYGYTF. CDR3 nucleotide sequence: TGTGCCTGGAGTGTACGTGCCGGCTATGGCTACACCTTC.

The V and J genes are TRBV5-1 and TRBJ2-1; D may be TRBD1 (6 bases). Trimming removed 0 bases at V and 5 bases at J, with 18 bases between. Germline V gene data show CDR1 as SGHRS and CDR2 as YFSETQ. The CDR3 loop spans 17 amino acids. The chain's CDR3 is CASSLGVSRGKNNEQFF. CDR3 coding DNA: TGCGCCAGCAGCTTGGGGGTTTCTAGGGGGAAAAACAATGAGCAGTTCTTC. Supplemented by reference TRBV5-1 and TRBJ2-1, the full variable domain reads KAGVTQTPRYLIKTRGQQVTLSCSPISGHRSVSWYQQTPGQGLQFLFEYFSETQRNKGNFPGRFSGRQFSNSRSEMNVSTLELGDSALYLCASSLGVSRGKNNEQFFGPGTRLTVL.

The chain uses TRBV7-2 and TRBJ1-2; no reliable D call. Germline V gives CDR1 SGHTA, CDR2 FQGNSA. Trimming removed 1 base at V and 5 bases at J, with 5 bases between. CDR3 length equals 12 residues. Here the CDR3 reads CASSLVRYGYTF. The CDR3 bases are TGTGCCAGCAGCTTAGTGCGTTATGGCTACACCTTC.

The CDR3 DNA reads as TGCGCCAGCAGCCACCGACAGGGGAAGTCTGGAAACACCATATATTTT. This codes for CASSHRQGKSGNTIYF. V gene TRBV4-1 combines with J gene TRBJ1-3, with TRBD1 identical over 8 bases. The germline V gene encodes CDR1 MGHRA and CDR2 YSYEKL. With V trimmed by 3 bases and J by 1 base, 5 bases remained unmatched. There are 16 residues in the CDR3.

The chain is built from TRBV11-2 and TRBJ2-5; 9 positions agree with TRBD2. V gave up 2 bases and J gave up 5 bases; unmatched junction bases: 9. Germline V gives CDR1 SGHAT, CDR2 FQNNGV. The CDR3 runs to 16 residues. The CDR3 DNA reads TGTGCCAGCAGCTTAAGGAGGGCGGGAGGGTCGGAGACCCAGTACTTC. Translation: CASSLRRAGGSETQYF.

The chain combines TRBV7-9 with TRBJ1-1, with D unclear. The CDR3 runs 11 residues. Looked up from germline, CDR1 is SEHNR and CDR2 is FQNEAQ (reference sequence). The germline V and J ends were trimmed by 5 bases and 4 bases, with 5 bases remaining between them. CDR3 coding DNA: TGTGCCAGCAGCCCCGGCACTGAAGCTTTCTTT. It translates to CASSPGTEAFF.

This rearrangement joins TRBV2 to TRBJ2-7; D possibly corresponds to TRBD1 (6 bases). The CDR3 spans 12 residues. Trimming took 6 bases from V and 3 from J, leaving 9 bases between them. Germline-derived CDR1 and CDR2 are SNHLY and FYNNEI. In DNA form, the CDR3 reads TGTGCCAGCAGAATGGACAGCTACGAGCAGTACTTC. Amino acid sequence: CASRMDSYEQYF. The full variable domain, rest sourced from reference TRBV2 and TRBJ2-7, is EPEVTQTPSHQVTQMGQEVILRCVPISNHLYFYWYRQILGQKVEFLVSFYNNEISEKSEIFDDQFSVERPDGSNFTLKIRSTKLEDSAMYFCASRMDSYEQYFGPGTRLTVT.

V is TRBV5-1 and J is TRBJ2-7; 10 nucleotides match TRBD2. Per the germline V gene, CDR1 is SGHRS and CDR2 is YFSETQ. CDR3 length equals 15 residues. J was trimmed by 0 bases and V by 4 bases; bases with no gene match: 4. The CDR3 nucleotides read TGCGCCAGCAGCCGTTCTAGCGGGGGCTCCTACGAGCAGTACTTC. The encoded protein is CASSRSSGGSYEQYF. Full variable domain (remainder filled in from reference TRBV5-1 and TRBJ2-7): KAGVTQTPRYLIKTRGQQVTLSCSPISGHRSVSWYQQTPGQGLQFLFEYFSETQRNKGNFPGRFSGRQFSNSRSEMNVSTLELGDSALYLCASSRSSGGSYEQYFGPGTRLTVT.

The gene calls are TRBV9 and TRBJ2-1; D is unclear. From germline, CDR1 is SGDLS and CDR2 YYNGEE. The CDR3 extends over 13 amino acids. Trimming shortened V by 6 bases and J by 7 bases, and 14 bases separated the two germline ends. CDR3 coding DNA: TGTGCCAGCAACGGCAGTCCGGAAAATGAGCAGTTCTTC. It specifies CASNGSPENEQFF.